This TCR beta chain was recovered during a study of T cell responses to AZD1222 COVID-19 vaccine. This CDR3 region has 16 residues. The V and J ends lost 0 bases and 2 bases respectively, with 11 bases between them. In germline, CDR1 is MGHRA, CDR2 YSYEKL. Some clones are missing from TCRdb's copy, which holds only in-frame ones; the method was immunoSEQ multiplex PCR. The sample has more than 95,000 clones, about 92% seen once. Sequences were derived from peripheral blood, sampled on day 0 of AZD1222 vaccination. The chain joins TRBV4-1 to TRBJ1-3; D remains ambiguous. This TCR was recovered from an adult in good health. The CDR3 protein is CASSQDISVTGNTIYF. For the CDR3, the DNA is TGCGCCAGCAGCCAAGATATCAGTGTTACTGGAAACACCATATATTTT.